This T cell receptor beta chain emerged from a study of PD-L1 blockade in urothelial cancer (dated by TCRdb to the late 2010s). A note on the overall study: All patients started therapy at some point between 2014 and 2016 and received atezolizumab 1,200 mg intravenously every 3 weeks. Twenty-five of 29 patients were males with bladder-origin urothelial cancer, and about two thirds of the roughly 30 reported a prior smoking history. Patients had an ECOG performance status of 0 or 1 and had received between 0 and 3 prior chemotherapy regimens. Blood samples were analyzed 3 weeks after the start of treatment (second dose) and 6 weeks after the start of treatment. Blood samples yielded a median of about 150,000 T cells and tens of thousands of unique TCRs, with median clonality around 0.084. Somatic, immune and clinical correlates of response to PD-L1 blockade with atezolizumab in urothelial cancer were the focus of an exploratory multi-omic analysis. Pretreatment tumor samples, along with matched peripheral blood serially collected before and after atezolizumab treatment, were subjected to TCR sequencing. Durable clinical benefit was defined as progression-free survival longer than 6 months, and TCR features were also tested against progression-free and overall survival. In the same patients, whole exome sequencing and RNA sequencing of pretreatment tumors were performed in addition to TCR sequencing. Durable clinical benefit was achieved by nine patients and was not achieved by 20 patients. Over 28 patients had pretreatment blood TCR-seq, roughly 25 had at least one posttreatment blood collection, and roughly 25 had tumor TCR-seq. Summary of the overall study and its limitations: Patients with durable benefit showed greater expansion of tumor-associated TCR clones in peripheral blood 3 weeks after starting treatment (n of about 20, p = 0.022). Because of the small sample size (n ≈ 31) and the many exploratory analyses performed, the results are intended to be regarded as hypothesis-generating. Improved progression-free and overall survival was associated with having pretreatment peripheral blood TCR clonality below the median.

To estimate absolute template abundance from read counts, synthetic TCR analog templates were spiked into each PCR. Using the immunoSEQ assay, TCRbeta CDR3 regions were amplified from genomic DNA with bias-controlled V and J gene primers. Sequencing of rearranged TCRbeta segments was performed at approximately 20X coverage. On the study's bioinformatics: Clustering was used to correct sequencing errors, and CDR3s were annotated against IMGT to assign V, D and J genes. Downstream analyses used only productive TCRbeta rearrangements and left out out-of-frame or stop-codon sequences. Clonality was calculated as one minus the Shannon entropy normalized by the log of the number of unique productive sequences. Fisher's exact test with Benjamini-Hochberg correction, at a threshold of adjusted p below 0.01, was used to find clones that differed between time points or between blood and tumor. TCRdb retrieved this table from immuneACCESS and kept in-frame rearrangements only. Not all clones are present; in checked studies, unresolved V genes account for under half, and no reason is known for the remainder. V, J and clone size were drawn from that table, and D and trimming were deduced from the DNA. The sample has about 37,000 clones on record, 70% to 85% of them singletons. Clones ranked in the top ten supply more than 15% of the sample.

Details on this clone: The specificity of this receptor is unknown. Within one base of it there is no much larger clone, and no base qualities were kept.

A cohort of 25 to 30 patients with locally advanced or metastatic urothelial carcinoma, treated at Memorial Sloan Kettering on a trial protocol, was included. Peripheral blood mononuclear cells were collected pretreatment and during treatment, with between 1 and 8 total time points per patient. The Qiagen DNeasy Blood extraction kit was used to purify genomic DNA from total PBMCs and tumor samples. PBMCs were collected pretreatment and during treatment, and were isolated and stored as previously described. Sequenced here: PBMCs, sampled around atezolizumab (anti-PD-L1) treatment. This clonotype was obtained from a man aged 55 to 69 with urothelial cancer.

The CDR3 protein is CASTLTSGGETQYF. In nucleotides, the sequence is TGCGCCAGCACCCTGACTAGCGGGGGCGAGACCCAGTACTTC. The chain employs TRBV5-1 and TRBJ2-5; TRBD2 aligns with 12 central bases. From its cysteine to its phenylalanine, the CDR3 spans 14 amino acids. Just CDR3 DNA is preserved here, 42 bases in frame from base 1. V is pruned by 6 bases and J by 5 bases, leaving 5 bases of the junction without a gene match. From the germline V gene, CDR1 is SGHRS and CDR2 is YFSETQ.